The T cell receptor beta chain under discussion was sequenced for a study of T cell clones after liver transplantation. The germline V gene has CDR1 SEHNR and CDR2 FQNEAQ (reference sequence). Trimming stripped 6 bases from V and 8 bases from J, with 20 bases between. This CDR3 region has 15 residues. Produced via immunoSEQ multiplex PCR; TCRdb's table is partial and in-frame only. The profile shows 45,000 to 60,000 clones, roughly 83% of them singletons. This clone was observed a few times. This chain connects TRBV7-9 to TRBJ2-1; D might be TRBD2 (6 bases). The sequence was collected from a human donor who received a liver transplant. This specimen consisted of CD4+ T cells from blood, obtained before liver transplant. Here the CDR3 reads CASSPGLPGMHEQFF. DNA of the CDR3: TGTGCCAGCAGTCCAGGACTACCGGGTATGCATGAGCAGTTCTTC.